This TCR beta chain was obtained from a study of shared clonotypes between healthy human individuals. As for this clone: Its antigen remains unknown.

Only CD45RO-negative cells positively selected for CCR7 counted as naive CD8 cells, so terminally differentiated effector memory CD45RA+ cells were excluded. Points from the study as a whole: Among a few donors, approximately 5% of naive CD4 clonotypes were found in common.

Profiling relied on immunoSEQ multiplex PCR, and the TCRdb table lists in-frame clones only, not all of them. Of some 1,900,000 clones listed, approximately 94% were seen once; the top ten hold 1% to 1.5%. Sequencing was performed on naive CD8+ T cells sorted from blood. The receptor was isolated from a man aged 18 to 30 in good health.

For the CDR3, the DNA is TGTGCCCTATATGGCTACACCTTC. Translating it yields CALYGYTF. The chain couples TRBV30 to TRBJ1-2; D unresolved. This CDR3 is 8 amino acids long. With 8 bases removed from V and 5 bases from J, the gap between germline ends came to 3 bases. The germline V gene encodes CDR1 GTSNPN and CDR2 SVGIG (reference sequence).